What follows are 26 T cell receptor beta chains derived from one specimen sequenced in a study of tumor-infiltrating lymphocytes in primary liver carcinoma. Between roughly 17 and 33 mg of unsorted bulk tissue served as the source from which RNA and DNA were co-extracted. A primer in the constant region served to generate TCR beta cDNA from approximately 460 ng of total RNA. Sequencing libraries for TCR beta derived from three nested multiplex PCR rounds that used slightly modified ARM-PCR. The first two PCR rounds used TRBV1-TRBV30 primers with a Cbeta primer, roughly 10 cycles each. TCRdb analysed the multiplex PCR reads with MiXCR anew, one entry per CDR3 protein. The table lists over 100,000 distinct CDR3 sequences, 55% to 70% of them singletons, with 8% to 9% in the top ten. Sequencing was done on a sample of tumor-adjacent normal liver tissue. The receptors stem from a woman in her sixties with primary liver carcinoma and hepatitis B virus infection.

As to this clonotype: One junction end disagrees with the germline gene, perhaps due to a read error. This chain links TRBV6-4 with TRBJ2-2; D ambiguous. The CDR3 length is 13 residues. Germline lookup yields CDR1 MRHNA and CDR2 SNTAGT. The CDR3: CTSSPGATGELFF. The CDR3 nucleotides read TGTACCAGCAGTCCCGGTGCCACCGGGGAGCTGTTTTTT.

To note about this clonotype: An end of the junction does not agree with germline; a read error may underlie this. V gene TRBV5-6 combines with J gene TRBJ1-5; 7 bases agree with TRBD1. This CDR3 comprises 18 residues. Germline lookup yields CDR1 SGHDT and CDR2 YYEEEE. Here the CDR3 reads CAGSLFLVQDRSNQPQHF. In DNA, the CDR3 is TGTGCCGGCAGCTTGTTCTTGGTCCAGGACAGGAGCAATCAGCCCCAGCATTTT.

Of note for this clonotype: A read error may account for a junction end that differs from germline. The rearrangement links TRBV6-2 or TRBV6-3 to TRBJ2-1; tentatively, D is TRBD2 (6 bases). Germline CDR1 MNHEY, CDR2 SVGEGT. CDR3 length equals 15 residues. CDR3: CVSALPRGRDNEQFF. CDR3 DNA sequence: TGTGTCAGCGCCCTCCCGCGAGGGCGGGATAATGAGCAGTTCTTC.

This clonotype was counted ten times or more. The V and J genes are TRBV6-6 and TRBJ2-7; D may be TRBD1 (5 bases). Between the trimmed V and J ends, which lost 5 bases and 0 bases, there was a span of 8 bases. This CDR3 comprises 13 residues. In germline, CDR1 is MNHNY, CDR2 SVGAGI (reference sequence). CDR3 sequence (DNA): TGTGCCAGCAGTGGGGCCGGCTCCTACGAGCAGTACTTC. As protein: CASSGAGSYEQYF.

There are a few counts of this clonotype. A read error may explain this, as a much larger clone is one base away. The chain carries TRBV28 and TRBJ1-2, with no clear D. The CDR3 spans 14 residues. Looked up from germline, CDR1 is MDHEN and CDR2 is SYDVKM. The DNA for the CDR3 is TGTGCCAACAGTTTGAGACCGTCGAACTATGGCTACACCTTC. Its translation: CANSLRPSNYGYTF.

This chain links TRBV6-5 with TRBJ2-7; D tentatively fits TRBD1 or TRBD2 (5 bases each). CDR3 size: 17 residues. Germline CDR1 reads MNHEY; CDR2 reads SVGAGI. The germline V and J ends were trimmed by 3 bases and 4 bases, with 22 bases remaining between them. The CDR3 bases are TGTGCCAGCAGTTATTCACGAACCGGGATAGGGGCGTACGAGCAGTACTTC. Translation: CASSYSRTGIGAYEQYF.

On this clonotype itself: The junction departs from germline at one end; a sequencing error may be responsible. The chain employs TRBV28 and TRBJ1-5; no clear D gene. The germline gives CDR1 MDHEN, CDR2 SYDVKM. This CDR3 has 15 amino acids. CDR3 protein: CANSFGRNEYQPQHF. CDR3 nucleotide sequence: TGTGCCAACAGTTTTGGCCGAAACGAGTATCAGCCCCAGCATTTT.

This sequence joins TRBV14 and TRBJ1-2; 8 bases agree with TRBD1. V shed 6 bases, J shed 6 bases, and the junction held 15 bases outside the gene matches. Germline CDR1 is SGHDN and CDR2 is FVKESK. The CDR3 spans 16 residues. CDR3 in amino acids: CASSPNDQGADHGYTF. CDR3 DNA: TGTGCCAGCAGTCCAAATGACCAGGGGGCCGACCATGGCTACACCTTC.

As for this clonotype: The junction departs from the called germline gene at one end, perhaps through a read error. The V call is TRBV12-3 or TRBV12-4, the J call TRBJ2-1; D gene uncertain. The CDR3 length is 12 residues. CDR3: CAGSFYWNEQFF. CDR3 bases: TGTGCCGGCAGTTTCTACTGGAATGAGCAGTTCTTC.

Worth noting for this clonotype: This CDR3 fails to terminate in the conserved phenylalanine or tryptophan, so it likely reflects a read error. V gene TRBV4-1 combines with J gene TRBJ1-1; D is undetermined. This CDR3 region has 14 residues. Germline loops: CDR1 MGHRA, CDR2 YSYEKL. CDR3: CASSQEPGYTEAFL. CDR3 coding DNA: TGCGCCAGCAGTCAAGAACCGGGTTACACTGAAGCTTTCCTT.

About this clonotype: A read error may be the cause here, since a much bigger clone is one base away. The rearrangement links TRBV5-6 to TRBJ2-3; TRBD2 aligns across 7 bases. Germline CDR1 SGHDT, CDR2 YYEEEE. The CDR3 consists of 16 residues. Germline trimming cut 7 bases from V and 2 bases from J; bases unmatched to any gene: 13. CDR3 DNA sequence: TGTGCCAGCGGCCCTAGGACTAGATGGACCACAGATACGCAGTATTTT. Amino acids: CASGPRTRWTTDTQYF.

CDR3 nucleotides: TGTGCCAGCTCTTCGACAGCTAACTATGGCTACACCTTC. Translated, it gives CASSSTANYGYTF. This chain links TRBV18 with TRBJ1-2, with D maybe TRBD1 (5 bases). The germline V gene has CDR1 KGHSH and CDR2 LQKENI. The length of the CDR3 is 13 residues. V gave up 6 bases and J gave up 0 bases, with 8 bases separating them.

This sequence joins TRBV28 and TRBJ1-2; 10 bases are shared with TRBD1. This CDR3 contains 16 residues. V lost 5 bases, J lost 3 bases, and 9 bases stayed unmatched. The germline V gene encodes CDR1 MDHEN and CDR2 SYDVKM. The CDR3 DNA reads as TGTGCCAGCAGTGTCAGCCGGGGACAGGGGCACTATGGCTACACCTTC. Translating gives CASSVSRGQGHYGYTF.

On this clonotype: A clone one base away is much larger, so this may be a read error. The CDR3 does not end in the conserved phenylalanine or tryptophan, so this is likely a read error. V gene TRBV7-9 combines with J gene TRBJ1-2, with a tentative D call TRBD1 (6 bases). The CDR3 extends over 15 amino acids. Per the germline V gene, CDR1 is SEHNR and CDR2 is FQNEAQ (reference sequence). The V end lost 5 bases, the J end lost 7 bases, and 20 bases lay between the germline ends. CDR3 nucleotides: TGTGCCAGCAGCAGGGGGACCGCAAGCGCCCTTGGCTACACCCTC. It is translated as CASSRGTASALGYTL.

About this clonotype itself: This likely comes from a read error, as the CDR3 has no conserved phenylalanine or tryptophan at its end. The chain employs TRBV11-2 and TRBJ2-7; possible D gene TRBD2, 6 bases. The CDR3 is made up of 14 amino acids. Trimming stripped 1 base from V and 2 bases from J, with 9 bases between. The V gene's germline CDR1 is SGHAT and CDR2 FQNNGV. CDR3 amino acids: CASSLAWRAYEQYL. CDR3 DNA sequence: TGTGCCAGCAGCTTAGCATGGAGGGCCTACGAGCAGTACCTC.

The chain combines TRBV2 with TRBJ2-1, with a tentative D call TRBD2 (5 bases). The CDR3 totals 14 residues. CDR1 is SNHLY, CDR2 FYNNEI, per germline. V lost 4 bases, J lost 5 bases, and 12 bases lay in between. The CDR3 loop is CASSARTGDNEQFF. DNA for the CDR3: TGTGCCAGCAGTGCTAGAACCGGGGACAATGAGCAGTTCTTC.

A word on this clonotype: The CDR3 does not close with the conserved phenylalanine or tryptophan, likely indicating a read error. The chain uses TRBV12-3 or TRBV12-4 and TRBJ1-2, with D possibly matching TRBD1 (5 bases). Trimming pared 8 bases from V and 4 bases from J, leaving 17 bases between. This CDR3 has 14 residues. In DNA, the CDR3 is TGTGCCAGCCCTTCCCGGGGACGAACCTATGGCTACACCTCC. Translation: CASPSRGRTYGYTS.

A remark on this clonotype: The CDR3 ends on some other residue instead of the conserved phenylalanine or tryptophan, so this is likely a read error. This CDR3 is CASSPGTSGTGELFY. Written as DNA, the CDR3 is TGTGCCAGCAGCCCTGGGACCAGCGGGACCGGGGAGCTGTTTTAT. The chain carries TRBV11-3 and TRBJ2-2, with TRBD2 as a possible D gene (6 bases). Germline V gives CDR1 SGHNT, CDR2 YENEEA. Trimming removed 5 bases at V and 5 bases at J, with 15 bases between. CDR3 length: 15 amino acids.

This clonotype was seen once. The junction differs from germline at one of its ends, possibly a read error. The chain recombines TRBV6-5 with TRBJ2-3; D possibly corresponds to TRBD2 (6 bases). In germline, CDR1 is MNHEY, CDR2 SVGAGI. The CDR3 runs to 16 residues. The CDR3 DNA reads TGTGCCAGCAGTTACGGGGCTACCGGGAGCCCAGATACGCGGTATTTT. The encoded protein is CASSYGATGSPDTRYF.

This clonotype came up many times. The V gene is TRBV4-2, the J gene TRBJ2-1; tentatively, D is TRBD1 (6 bases). V lost 2 bases, J lost 0 bases, and 11 bases lay in between. The germline gives CDR1 LGHNA, CDR2 YNFKEQ. The CDR3 runs to 16 residues. CDR3 coding DNA: TGTGCCAGCAGCCAACGCGGACAGAGCTCCTACAATGAGCAGTTCTTC. Its translation is CASSQRGQSSYNEQFF.

For this clonotype: This could be a read error, since a much larger clone is one nucleotide away. The chain links TRBV28 to TRBJ2-1; possibly TRBD2 for D (5 bases). This CDR3 is 12 amino acids long. Germline V gene lookup returns CDR1 MDHEN and CDR2 SYDVKM. Here the CDR3 DNA reads TGTGCCAGCAGTTTAACGGGGTTTGAGCAGTCCTTC. It codes for CASSLTGFEQSF.

This clonotype came up once. The junction and the germline gene differ at one end; a read error may be behind it. The chain combines TRBV11-1 with TRBJ2-2; tentatively, D is TRBD2 (5 bases). Germline assignment: CDR1 SGHAT and CDR2 FQDESV (reference sequence). The CDR3 length is 14 residues. CDR3 sequence reads: CASNLRGKTGELFF. DNA of the CDR3: TGTGCCAGCAACTTGAGAGGGAAGACCGGGGAGTTGTTTTTT.

This clonotype was counted at least ten times. The rearrangement links TRBV28 to TRBJ2-7, with D possibly being TRBD1 (6 bases). The germline gives CDR1 MDHEN, CDR2 SYDVKM. V was cut by 5 bases and J by 8 bases, with 13 bases left in between. The CDR3 runs to 12 residues. The CDR3 nucleotides read TGTGCCAGCAGTGCCCCAGGGGAAAAGCAGTACTTC. Translated: CASSAPGEKQYF.

Points on this clonotype: An end of the junction differs from the germline gene, which may be a read error. The chain is built from TRBV11-2 and TRBJ2-7; weak D call: TRBD2 (5 bases). Germline CDR1 and CDR2: SGHAT and FQNNGV. The CDR3 has 15 residues. CDR3 DNA sequence: TGTGACAGCAGCTCATTGACGGGAATGATCTACGAGCAGTACTTC. Amino acid sequence: CDSSSLTGMIYEQYF. The full variable domain, in which reference TRBV11-2 and TRBJ2-7 provide the parts outside the CDR3, is EAGVAQSPRYKIIEKRQSVAFWCNPISGHATLYWYQQILGQGPKLLIQFQNNGVVDDSQLPKDRFSAERLKGVDSTLKIQPAKLEDSAVYLCDSSSLTGMIYEQYFGPGTRLTVT.

The chain combines TRBV12-3 or TRBV12-4 with TRBJ2-4, with D maybe TRBD1 (6 bases). This CDR3 region has 13 residues. The ends were cut back, 5 bases at V and 12 bases at J, with 17 bases in the middle. In nucleotides, the CDR3 is TGTGCCAGCAGTCAAAATAGGTGGGACACTCAGTACTTC. Protein product: CASSQNRWDTQYF.

Turning to this clonotype: The conserved final phenylalanine or tryptophan is absent from the CDR3, which likely points to a read error. V is TRBV6-5 and J is TRBJ1-1; D possibly corresponds to TRBD1 (5 bases). The CDR3 extends over 14 amino acids. Germline V lookup: CDR1 MNHEY, CDR2 SVGAGI. CDR3 coding DNA: TGTGCCAGCAACGACGCAGGGTTGAAAACTGTAGCTTTCTTG. Encoded protein: CASNDAGLKTVAFL.